These 10 T cell receptor beta chains were all obtained from the same sample, sequenced in a study of T cell repertoires in cytomegalovirus infection. Each CDR3 protein gets one entry after TCRdb re-called the reads with MiXCR. The table shows 400,000 to 550,000 distinct CDR3 sequences, with around 11% occurring only once. Sequencing was carried out using PBMCs. These receptors all stem from a human donor in good health (CMV status not recorded). Some clones in this sample may be carry-over from other donors' samples.

There are many counts of this clonotype. The chain joins TRBV5-5 to TRBJ1-2; 12 positions agree with TRBD1. The germline gives CDR1 SGHKS, CDR2 YYEKEE (reference sequence). V was clipped by 4 bases and J by 4 bases; unmatched bases: 8. The CDR3 totals 16 residues. The CDR3 nucleotides are TGTGCCAGCAGCCCGGGACAGGGGGCGTCAAGCTATGGCTACACCTTC. Translating it yields CASSPGQGASSYGYTF.

This clonotype was seen at least ten times. J is TRBJ2-5 and V is TRBV5-1; TRBD1 matches at 9 bases. CDR1 and CDR2 from the germline V gene are SGHRS and YFSETQ. V shed 7 bases and J 8 bases; nucleotides not matched to a gene: 6. The CDR3 runs 12 residues. The CDR3, as DNA: TGCGCCAGCGTGGGACAGGGAACCACCCAGTACTTC. Translating it yields CASVGQGTTQYF.

This clonotype was observed at least ten times. The chain couples TRBV7-8 to TRBJ1-5; unclear D gene. V dropped 1 base and J dropped 9 bases, with 16 bases sitting between them. Looked up from germline, CDR1 is SGHVS and CDR2 is FQNEAQ. The CDR3 sequence is 15 residues long. The CDR3 region has the DNA TGTGCCAGCAGCTTAGGGGCAGGAGGAAGCCGGCCCCAGCATTTT. Protein product: CASSLGAGGSRPQHF.

The genes are TRBV5-1 and TRBJ2-7; D is possibly TRBD1 (6 bases). Germline V gene sequence: CDR1 SGHRS, CDR2 YFSETQ. This CDR3 has 14 residues. Trimming removed 7 bases at V and 5 bases at J, with 19 bases between. As DNA, the CDR3 is TGCGCCAGCTTCCCACAGGGAAGGGTCCACGAGCAGTACTTC. It is translated as CASFPQGRVHEQYF.

This clonotype was found a few times. The chain combines TRBV7-9 with TRBJ2-5, with 11 bases matching TRBD2. The germline gives CDR1 SEHNR, CDR2 FQNEAQ (reference sequence). The CDR3 consists of 15 residues. V lost 5 bases to trimming and J lost 2 bases; unmatched junction nucleotides: 4. The CDR3 sequence: CASSVTSGIQETQYF. In nucleotides, the CDR3 is TGTGCCAGCAGCGTGACTAGCGGGATACAAGAGACCCAGTACTTC.

The V call is TRBV13, the J call TRBJ1-2; TRBD1 is a possible D gene (6 bases). This CDR3 contains 15 residues. V was trimmed by 2 bases and J by 0 bases, leaving 10 bases between them. Germline V gene lookup returns CDR1 PRHDT and CDR2 FYEKMQ (reference sequence). The DNA of the CDR3 is TGTGCCAGCAGCTTAAGGGGGGCCCCTAACTATGGCTACACCTTC. Its translation is CASSLRGAPNYGYTF.

This clonotype was observed at least ten times. The J gene is TRBJ2-7, the V gene TRBV7-2; D is uncertain. V gave up 5 bases and J gave up 2 bases, with 13 bases separating them. Looked up from germline, CDR1 is SGHTA and CDR2 is FQGNSA. The CDR3 spans 14 residues. The CDR3 nucleotides read TGTGCCAGCAGCCCCCGAAGTAGTCCCTACGAGCAGTACTTC. Translated, it gives CASSPRSSPYEQYF.

This clonotype has just a few counts. The CDR3 nucleotides are TGTGCCAGCAGCCGAAGATCTCCCCAGGGAGGCACCGGGGAGCTGTTTTTT. It specifies CASSRRSPQGGTGELFF. This chain joins TRBV3-1 and TRBJ2-2; perhaps TRBD2 as D (6 bases). Trimming removed 4 bases from V and 4 bases from J, with 19 bases in between. Germline-derived CDR1 and CDR2 are LGHDT and YNNKEL (reference sequence). The CDR3 extends over 17 amino acids.

Ten or more counts support this clonotype. The chain has TRBV11-2 and TRBJ2-2, with 12 bases identical to TRBD1. The CDR3 runs to 18 residues. Trimming at V came to 4 bases and at J to 5 bases, leaving 11 bases not matched to a gene. The germline V gene encodes CDR1 SGHAT and CDR2 FQNNGV. The CDR3 is CASSSTRDRGRATGELFF. Written as DNA, the CDR3 is TGTGCCAGCAGCTCCACCCGGGACAGGGGGCGAGCGACCGGGGAGCTGTTTTTT.

J is TRBJ1-1 and V is TRBV25-1, with D hard to call. V shed 2 bases and J shed 12 bases, with 10 bases lying between them. Germline V gives CDR1 MGHDK, CDR2 SYGVNS. This CDR3 contains 11 residues. The CDR3 sequence: CASSERHHTFF. The CDR3 DNA reads TGTGCCAGCAGTGAAAGACACCACACTTTCTTT. The variable domain in full, completed from reference TRBV25-1 and TRBJ1-1, reads EADIYQTPRYLVIGTGKKITLECSQTMGHDKMYWYQQDPGMELHLIHYSYGVNSTEKGDLSSESTVSRIRTEHFPLTLESARPSHTSQYLCASSERHHTFFGQGTRLTVV.